The sequence of this T cell receptor beta chain was determined in a study of T-cell reconstitution after alpha-beta-depleted transplantation in children. Study-level points and caveats: T-cell counts and diversity at one year following transplant were attributed mainly to newly produced T cells. The high TCRbeta diversity at day 60 in some patients came from surviving recipient T cells and thymic progenitors. Several hundred rapidly expanded clones from non-depleted graft cells reportedly supplied alpha-beta T cells about two months post-transplant.

Molecular barcoding with unique molecular identifiers was used for the TCRbeta library. TCRdb processed the PCR reads anew with MiXCR; each CDR3 protein has one entry. Of 750,000 to 950,000 distinct CDR3 sequences in the sample, under 20% were seen once. The ends lost 1 base at V and 5 bases at J; junction bases unmatched: 9. The CDR3 contains 16 residues. Germline V gene sequence: CDR1 SGHRS, CDR2 YFSETQ. The table lists this clonotype with many counts. The target antigen is unknown. This TCR was recovered from a male patient aged 5 to 17 who had a stem cell transplant for acute lymphoblastic leukemia, so the T cells may come from the graft donor. The V call is TRBV5-1, the J call TRBJ2-1; TRBD2 matches at 7 bases. This specimen consisted of PBMCs, mostly from graft donor cells, obtained 360 days after TCRalphabeta/CD19-depleted stem cell transplant. The CDR3 loop reads CASSLLSLAVNNEQFF. For the CDR3, the DNA is TGCGCCAGCAGCTTGCTATCTCTAGCGGTTAACAATGAGCAGTTCTTC.